This T cell receptor (beta chain) originates from a study of blood T cell repertoires in COVID-19. Libraries were prepared by immunoSEQ multiplex PCR; TCRdb keeps only in-frame clonotypes and omits some of them. The sample lists over 200,000 clones; over 85% were seen once. Cohorts were assigned according to the clinical history that participants reported. This CDR3 is built from 14 residues. With 0 bases removed from V and 4 bases from J, the gap between germline ends came to 9 bases. The germline V gene encodes CDR1 GTSNPN and CDR2 SVGIG (reference sequence). This receptor was identified in a woman between 25 and 40 years old with acute COVID-19. The chain carries TRBV30 and TRBJ1-4; a possible D gene is TRBD1 (5 bases). The specimen sequenced was PBMCs or T cells enriched from blood (not recorded which). The CDR3 DNA reads as TGTGCCTGGAGTGTCGGCAGGGTTAATGAAAAACTGTTTTTT. Translating gives CAWSVGRVNEKLFF.